Reported below is one T cell receptor beta chain. The antigen is unknown. At one end, the junction sequence differs from germline, possibly due to a read error. The data originate from a study of blood T cells in healthy people across ages. Together with a sample-barcoded 5' primer, a J-beta primer mix was included in a second PCR lasting about 7 to 11 cycles. TCRdb called the 5' RACE reads again in MiXCR, with one record for every CDR3 protein. The sample lists approximately 900,000 distinct CDR3 sequences, approximately 49% occurring once. Study-wide findings and caveats: Unsorted PBMCs prevented conclusive naive versus antigen-experienced comparison.

Peripheral blood samples of 9 to 10 milliliters were drawn from each donor. The CDR3 extends over 11 amino acids. CDR1 is MNHEY, CDR2 SVGAGI, per germline. This receptor was identified in a man aged 25 to 45 in good health. The sample was blood. V gene TRBV6-5 combines with J gene TRBJ1-1; D remains ambiguous. The DNA for the CDR3 is TGTGCCGCGTTAGGGAACACTGAAGTTTTCTTT. Translation: CAALGNTEVFF.